Listed here are 23 T cell receptor beta chains from one sample, sequenced in a study of identical twins. TCRdb recomputed calls from the 5' RACE reads with MiXCR, one row per CDR3 protein. The profile covers fewer than 500,000 distinct CDR3 sequences, with approximately 24% appearing a single time and 2.9% taken by the ten largest. A further study also used this sample, focusing on T cells expressing NK-cell markers.

The sample consisted of CD4+ T cells sorted from blood. These receptors all come from a young woman in good health.

This clonotype was seen more than once but under ten times. The gene calls are TRBV10-3 and TRBJ2-1, with 8 bases lining up with TRBD2. Germline-derived CDR1 and CDR2 are ENHRY and SYGVKD. The CDR3 extends over 13 amino acids. V lost 4 bases to trimming and J lost 6 bases; unmatched junction nucleotides: 2. CDR3 residues: CAISVGLVNEQFF. The CDR3 DNA is TGTGCCATCAGTGTGGGACTAGTCAATGAGCAGTTCTTC.

This clonotype was detected once. This chain uses TRBV7-8 with TRBJ2-7, with TRBD2 as a possible D gene (6 bases). Trimming took off 8 bases at V and 0 bases at J, with 17 bases between the two ends. CDR3 length: 15 amino acids. Germline V gives CDR1 SGHVS, CDR2 FQNEAQ. CDR3 DNA: TGTGCCAGCTCCCCCCGGGGGTTCAACTCCTACGAGCAGTACTTC. This translates into CASSPRGFNSYEQYF.

This rearrangement joins TRBV11-2 to TRBJ1-1; D unclear. The V end was cut by 3 bases, the J end by 3 bases, with 5 bases between. In germline, CDR1 is SGHAT, CDR2 FQNNGV. This CDR3 has 12 residues. Here the CDR3 DNA reads TGTGCCAGCAGCTTCTGGGACACTGAAGCTTTCTTT. Its translation is CASSFWDTEAFF.

This clonotype was seen more than once but under ten times. V usage is TRBV27 and J usage is TRBJ2-1; TRBD2 matches 10 bases. The germline gives CDR1 MNHEY, CDR2 SMNVEV (reference sequence). The CDR3 has 21 amino acids. V gave up 3 bases and J gave up 3 bases; unmatched junction bases: 20. CDR3 coding DNA: TGTGCCAGCAGTTTCCCCAGGGCAGTAGCGGGGGGCCATTCCTTCTACAATGAGCAGTTCTTC. As protein: CASSFPRAVAGGHSFYNEQFF.

This clonotype was detected a few times. The chain carries TRBV29-1 and TRBJ2-2; 10 bases align to TRBD1. The CDR3 runs 15 residues. V lost 5 bases and J lost 5; bases outside the gene matches: 8. CDR1 and CDR2 from the germline V gene are SQVTM and ANQGSEA. CDR3 protein: CSVIRRTGGTGELFF. The CDR3 region has the DNA TGCAGCGTTATCAGAAGGACAGGGGGAACCGGGGAGCTGTTTTTT.

V and J are TRBV6-1 and TRBJ2-5, with D perhaps TRBD1 (8 bases). The CDR3 contains 15 residues. Trimming took 6 bases from V and 7 from J, leaving 21 bases between them. Germline CDR1 and CDR2: MNHNS and SASEGT. CDR3 bases: TGTGCCAGCAGGCAGAACAGGGGGGGGGCAAGGACCCAGTACTTC. It codes for CASRQNRGGARTQYF.

This clonotype showed up just a few times. V is TRBV15 and J is TRBJ2-1, with D maybe TRBD2 (6 bases). CDR1 is LNHNV, CDR2 YYDKDF, per germline (reference sequence). The CDR3 consists of 13 residues. Trimming took off 1 base at V and 10 bases at J, with 11 bases between the two ends. The CDR3 coding sequence is TGTGCCACCAGCAGAGGCCAAGGACTAGAGCAGTTCTTC. Protein sequence: CATSRGQGLEQFF.

The CDR3 spells CSASVAGEYNEQFF. Here the CDR3 DNA reads TGCAGTGCTAGTGTAGCGGGGGAATACAATGAGCAGTTCTTC. The gene calls are TRBV20-1 and TRBJ2-1; TRBD2 matches 9 bases. CDR3 length equals 14 residues. Germline CDR1 and CDR2: DFQATT and SNEGSKA (reference sequence). Trimming removed 3 bases from V and 4 bases from J; junction bases left unmatched: 4.

This clonotype was seen more than once but under ten times. The genes are TRBV7-3 and TRBJ1-6, with D tentatively TRBD1 (5 bases). The ends were cut back, 1 base at V and 10 bases at J, with 11 bases in the middle. The CDR3 has 14 residues. The germline gives CDR1 SGHTA, CDR2 FQGTGA. DNA for the CDR3: TGTGCCAGCAGCTTAAATCAGGGCCGGTCACCCCTCCACTTT. Translating gives CASSLNQGRSPLHF. Drawing the rest from reference TRBV7-3 and TRBJ1-6, the complete variable domain is GAGVSQTPSNKVTEKGKYVELRCDPISGHTALYWYRQSLGQGPEFLIYFQGTGAADDSGLPNDRFFAVRPEGSVSTLKIQRTERGDSAVYLCASSLNQGRSPLHFGNGTRLTVT.

V is TRBV6-5 and J is TRBJ2-1; 9 bases match TRBD2. This CDR3 is 16 amino acids long. From germline, CDR1 is MNHEY and CDR2 SVGAGI. The junction had 2 bases not matched to a gene; V was cut back by 0 bases and J by 2 bases. CDR3 sequence reads: CASSYSRLAAYNEQFF. The DNA for the CDR3 is TGTGCCAGCAGTTACTCGAGACTAGCGGCCTACAATGAGCAGTTCTTC.

This sequence joins TRBV5-1 and TRBJ2-1; TRBD2 is a possible D gene (6 bases). The CDR3 covers 14 residues. CDR1 is SGHRS and CDR2 is YFSETQ in the germline V gene. V was cut by 7 bases and J by 9 bases, with 20 bases left in between. The CDR3 bases are TGCGCCAGCTTCGGGACTCTAGGAGTTGGTGAGCAGTTCTTC. It encodes CASFGTLGVGEQFF.

V is TRBV6-2 or TRBV6-3 and J is TRBJ2-1; D call uncertain. The germline CDR1 and CDR2 sequences are MNHEY and SVGEGT. V was clipped by 2 bases and J by 6 bases, with 14 bases between them. This CDR3 is built from 15 residues. The CDR3: CASSYGLSRVNEQFF. The DNA of the CDR3 is TGTGCCAGCAGTTACGGGCTCAGTAGGGTCAATGAGCAGTTCTTC.

This clonotype was counted between two and nine times. The genes are TRBV6-2 or TRBV6-3 and TRBJ2-7, with D possibly matching TRBD2 (5 bases). The CDR3 is 18 amino acids. CDR1 is MNHEY, CDR2 SVGEGT, per germline. V lost 8 bases to trimming and J lost 3 bases, with 29 bases between them. CDR3 in amino acids: CASGGRNPERRMDYEQYF. The CDR3 bases are TGTGCCAGCGGAGGAAGAAACCCGGAACGGCGCATGGACTACGAGCAGTACTTC.

This clonotype occurred a few times. Here the CDR3 reads CASRVLGTEAFF. CDR3 coding DNA: TGCGCCAGCAGGGTACTGGGCACTGAAGCTTTCTTT. The chain uses TRBV10-2 and TRBJ1-1, with unresolved D. V dropped 6 bases and J dropped 4 bases, with 9 bases sitting between them. The CDR3 spans 12 residues. Germline CDR1 WSHSY, CDR2 SAAADI.

The chain joins TRBV7-2 to TRBJ2-2; the match to TRBD2 covers 8 bases. V dropped 3 bases and J dropped 4; count of bases not matched to a gene: 7. The CDR3 runs 16 residues. Germline CDR1 is SGHTA and CDR2 is FQGNSA. The CDR3, as DNA: TGTGCCAGCAGCTTGTACGGGGGGGCCCTCACCGGGGAGCTGTTTTTT. Translated, it gives CASSLYGGALTGELFF.

The chain employs TRBV12-3 or TRBV12-4 and TRBJ2-7, with TRBD2 matching 9 bases. This CDR3 is built from 13 residues. J gave up 13 bases and V 5 bases, and 12 bases lay outside the gene matches. For the CDR3, the DNA is TGTGCCAGCAGTCCCGAGGGGCGGACTAGCGAATACTTC. Amino acids: CASSPEGRTSEYF.

This clonotype was detected a few times. The rearrangement joins TRBV5-1 to TRBJ2-1, with TRBD2 matching over 7 bases. After removal of 2 bases from V and 2 bases from J, the junction contained 4 bases not matched to a gene. The CDR3 length is 15 residues. Germline assignment: CDR1 SGHRS and CDR2 YFSETQ. The CDR3 nucleotides read TGCGCCAGCAGCTTCAGCGGGAATGCCTACAATGAGCAGTTCTTC. Protein product: CASSFSGNAYNEQFF.

This clonotype was detected a few times. The rearrangement uses TRBV2 and TRBJ1-1; D unresolved. The CDR3 loop spans 11 amino acids. Trimming stripped 5 bases from V and 11 bases from J, with 12 bases between. CDR1 and CDR2 from the germline V gene are SNHLY and FYNNEI. CDR3 protein: CASSPTMEAFF. CDR3 DNA: TGTGCCAGCAGTCCTACAATGGAGGCTTTCTTT. Combining the CDR3 with reference TRBV2 and TRBJ1-1 gives the whole variable domain EPEVTQTPSHQVTQMGQEVILRCVPISNHLYFYWYRQILGQKVEFLVSFYNNEISEKSEIFDDQFSVERPDGSNFTLKIRSTKLEDSAMYFCASSPTMEAFFGQGTRLTVV.

V is TRBV7-2 and J is TRBJ1-1; D gene uncertain. The CDR3 extends over 13 amino acids. V was clipped by 1 base and J by 5 bases, with 8 bases between them. Germline values: CDR1 SGHTA, CDR2 FQGNSA. CDR3 sequence (DNA): TGTGCCAGCAGCTTAGGCCAGCAGACTGAAGCTTTCTTT. Protein product: CASSLGQQTEAFF.

The table lists this clonotype with a few counts. CDR3: CASSGGDSPLHF. CDR3 nucleotides: TGTGCCAGCAGCGGGGGGGATTCACCCCTCCACTTT. The J gene is TRBJ1-6, the V gene TRBV5-4, with a possible D match to TRBD1 (5 bases). Germline V gene lookup returns CDR1 SGHNT and CDR2 YYREEE (reference sequence). There are 12 residues in the CDR3. V was pared by 4 bases and J by 8 bases, with 7 bases between.

Many counts were recorded for this clonotype. This chain links TRBV18 with TRBJ2-3; the match to TRBD2 covers 7 bases. The CDR3 runs 13 residues. The germline CDR1 and CDR2 sequences are KGHSH and LQKENI. V lost 5 bases and J lost 6; bases outside the gene matches: 5. The CDR3 protein is CASSTLADDTQYF. CDR3 nucleotides: TGTGCCAGCTCAACGCTAGCGGATGATACGCAGTATTTT.

The chain uses TRBV27 and TRBJ1-2; 10 bases are a match to TRBD1. The CDR3 length is 13 residues. Germline-derived CDR1 and CDR2 are MNHEY and SMNVEV (reference sequence). The junction had 4 bases not matched to a gene; V was cut back by 4 bases and J by 8 bases. CDR3 in amino acids: CASSSGDRGGYTF. In DNA form, the CDR3 reads TGTGCCAGCAGTTCCGGGGACAGGGGAGGCTACACCTTC.

The genes are TRBV5-1 and TRBJ1-1; D is ambiguous. Germline CDR1 and CDR2: SGHRS and YFSETQ. This CDR3 contains 14 residues. V dropped 2 bases and J dropped 4 bases, with 12 bases sitting between them. Here the CDR3 reads CASSFSSSGTEAFF. In DNA form, the CDR3 reads TGCGCCAGCAGCTTCTCGAGTTCGGGCACTGAAGCTTTCTTT.